What follows is one T cell receptor (beta chain) and its context. The record originates from a study of blood T cell repertoires in COVID-19. Measured with immunoSEQ multiplex PCR; TCRdb has only the in-frame clones, and not every one. The table records tens of thousands of clones, approximately 94% of them present only once. This clonotype was obtained from a human donor with active COVID-19. The donor label of this sample is uncertain. Material for sequencing was peripheral blood.

Here the CDR3 reads CASSIGDRRSYEQYF. Written as DNA, the CDR3 is TGTGCCAGTAGTATAGGGGACAGGCGTTCCTACGAGCAGTACTTC. J is TRBJ2-7 and V is TRBV19; 8 bases are a match to TRBD1. Germline-derived CDR1 and CDR2 are LNHDA and SQIVND (reference sequence). Trimming at V came to 1 base and at J to 1 base, leaving 3 bases not matched to a gene. CDR3 length equals 15 residues.